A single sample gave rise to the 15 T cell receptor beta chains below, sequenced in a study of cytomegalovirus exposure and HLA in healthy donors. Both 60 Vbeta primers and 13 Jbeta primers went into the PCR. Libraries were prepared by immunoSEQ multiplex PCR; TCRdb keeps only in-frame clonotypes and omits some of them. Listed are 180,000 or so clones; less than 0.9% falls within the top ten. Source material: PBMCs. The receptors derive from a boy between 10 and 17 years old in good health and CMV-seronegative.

The CDR3: CASGVAGGTEAFF. As DNA, the CDR3 is TGCGCCAGCGGGGTGGCGGGAGGAACTGAAGCTTTCTTT. The genes are TRBV10-2 and TRBJ1-1; D unresolved. V was clipped by 8 bases and J by 5 bases, with 15 bases between them. CDR1 is WSHSY, CDR2 SAAADI, per germline. The CDR3 runs to 13 residues.

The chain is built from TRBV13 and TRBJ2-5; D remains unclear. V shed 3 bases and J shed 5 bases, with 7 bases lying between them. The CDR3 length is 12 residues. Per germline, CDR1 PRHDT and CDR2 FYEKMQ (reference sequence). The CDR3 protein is CASSFYRETQYF. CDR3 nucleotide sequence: TGTGCCAGCAGCTTCTACCGGGAGACCCAGTACTTC.

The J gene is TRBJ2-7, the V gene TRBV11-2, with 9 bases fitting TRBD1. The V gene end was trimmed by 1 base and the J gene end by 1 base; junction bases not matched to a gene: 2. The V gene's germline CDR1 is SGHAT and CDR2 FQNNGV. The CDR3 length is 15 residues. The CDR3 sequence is CASSLVGTGSYEQYF. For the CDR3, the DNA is TGTGCCAGCAGCTTAGTGGGGACAGGGTCCTACGAGCAGTACTTC. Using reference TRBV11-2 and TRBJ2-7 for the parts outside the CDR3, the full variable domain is EAGVAQSPRYKIIEKRQSVAFWCNPISGHATLYWYQQILGQGPKLLIQFQNNGVVDDSQLPKDRFSAERLKGVDSTLKIQPAKLEDSAVYLCASSLVGTGSYEQYFGPGTRLTVT.

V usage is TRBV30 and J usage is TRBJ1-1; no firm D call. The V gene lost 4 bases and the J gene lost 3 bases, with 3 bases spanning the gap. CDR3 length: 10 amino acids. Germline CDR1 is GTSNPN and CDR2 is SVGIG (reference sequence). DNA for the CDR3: TGTGCCTGGATAGACACTGAAGCTTTCTTT. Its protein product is CAWIDTEAFF.

The CDR3: CASSSTAEAFF. The DNA of the CDR3 is TGTGCCAGCAGTTCAACGGCTGAAGCTTTCTTT. The chain is built from TRBV28 and TRBJ1-1; no reliable D call. Trimming shortened V by 4 bases and J by 6 bases, and 6 bases separated the two germline ends. CDR1 and CDR2 (germline): MDHEN, SYDVKM. CDR3 size: 11 residues.

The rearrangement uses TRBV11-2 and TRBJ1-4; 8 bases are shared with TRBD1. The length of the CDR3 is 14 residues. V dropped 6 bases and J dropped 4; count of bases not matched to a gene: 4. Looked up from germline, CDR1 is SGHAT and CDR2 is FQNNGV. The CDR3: CASSLDRDNEKLFF. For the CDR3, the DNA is TGTGCCAGCAGTCTGGACAGGGATAATGAAAAACTGTTTTTT.

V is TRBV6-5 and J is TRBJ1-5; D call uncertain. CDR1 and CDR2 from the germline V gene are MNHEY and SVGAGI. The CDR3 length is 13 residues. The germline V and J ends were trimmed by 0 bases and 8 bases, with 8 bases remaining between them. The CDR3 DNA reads TGTGCCAGCAGTTACTCGCCAGGTGAGCCCCAGCATTTT. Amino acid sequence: CASSYSPGEPQHF.

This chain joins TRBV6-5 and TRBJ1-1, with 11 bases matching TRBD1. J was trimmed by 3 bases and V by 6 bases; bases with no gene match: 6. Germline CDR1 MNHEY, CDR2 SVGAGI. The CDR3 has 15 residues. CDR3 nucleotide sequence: TGTGCCAGCAGAGAGGACAGGGGGCCTTACACTGAAGCTTTCTTT. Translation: CASREDRGPYTEAFF.

CDR3 sequence reads: CASSLAGALQETQYF. The CDR3 coding sequence is TGTGCCAGCAGTTTAGCGGGGGCCCTCCAAGAGACCCAGTACTTC. The J gene is TRBJ2-5, the V gene TRBV28, with a weak D call TRBD2 (7 bases). Germline CDR1 MDHEN, CDR2 SYDVKM. CDR3 size: 15 residues. V lost 2 bases to trimming and J lost 1 base, with 11 bases between them. Variable domain in full (rest from reference TRBV28 and TRBJ2-5): DVKVTQSSRYLVKRTGEKVFLECVQDMDHENMFWYRQDPGLGLRLIYFSYDVKMKEKGDIPEGYSVSREKKERFSLILESASTNQTSMYLCASSLAGALQETQYFGPGTRLLVL.

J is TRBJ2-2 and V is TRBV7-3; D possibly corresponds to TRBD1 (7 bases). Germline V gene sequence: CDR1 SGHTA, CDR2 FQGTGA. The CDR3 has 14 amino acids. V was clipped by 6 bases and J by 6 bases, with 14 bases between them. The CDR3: CASREGAVSGELFF. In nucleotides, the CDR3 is TGTGCCAGCAGGGAGGGGGCAGTGTCCGGGGAGCTGTTTTTT.

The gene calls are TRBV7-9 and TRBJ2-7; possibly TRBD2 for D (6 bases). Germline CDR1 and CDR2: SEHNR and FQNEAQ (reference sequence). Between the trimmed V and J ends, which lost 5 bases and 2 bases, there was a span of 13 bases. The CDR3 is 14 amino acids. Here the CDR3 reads CASSGGGDTYEQYF. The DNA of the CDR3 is TGTGCCAGCAGCGGAGGCGGGGATACCTACGAGCAGTACTTC.

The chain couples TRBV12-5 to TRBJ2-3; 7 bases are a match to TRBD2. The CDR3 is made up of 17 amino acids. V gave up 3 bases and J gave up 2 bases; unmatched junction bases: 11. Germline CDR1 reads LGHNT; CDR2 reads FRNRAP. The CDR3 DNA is TGTGCTAGTGGTTTAGGATTAGGGACTAAATTCACAGATACGCAGTATTTT. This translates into CASGLGLGTKFTDTQYF.

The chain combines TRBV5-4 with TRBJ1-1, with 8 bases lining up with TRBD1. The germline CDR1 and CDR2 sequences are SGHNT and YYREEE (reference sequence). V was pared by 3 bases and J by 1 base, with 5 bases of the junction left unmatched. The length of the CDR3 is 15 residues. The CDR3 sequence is CASSSRTGRNTEAFF. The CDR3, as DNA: TGTGCCAGCAGCTCTAGGACAGGGAGGAACACTGAAGCTTTCTTT.

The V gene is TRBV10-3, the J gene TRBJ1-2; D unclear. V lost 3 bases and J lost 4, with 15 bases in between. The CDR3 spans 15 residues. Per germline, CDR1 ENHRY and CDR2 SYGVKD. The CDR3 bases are TGTGCCATCAGTGAATCGGGATTCAGGCTCTATGGCTACACCTTC. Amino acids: CAISESGFRLYGYTF.

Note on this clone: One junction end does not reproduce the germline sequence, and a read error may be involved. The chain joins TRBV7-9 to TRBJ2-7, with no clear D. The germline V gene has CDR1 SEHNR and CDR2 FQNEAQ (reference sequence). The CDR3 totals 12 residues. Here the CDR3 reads CASSSVSSEQYF. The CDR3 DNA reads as TGTGCCAGCAGCTCAGTCTCCTCCGAGCAGTACTTC. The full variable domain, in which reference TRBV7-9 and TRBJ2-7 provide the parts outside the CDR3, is DTGVSQNPRHKITKRGQNVTFRCDPISEHNRLYWYRQTLGQGPEFLTYFQNEAQLEKSRLLSDRFSAERPKGSFSTLEIQRTEQGDSAMYLCASSSVSSEQYFGPGTRLTVT.